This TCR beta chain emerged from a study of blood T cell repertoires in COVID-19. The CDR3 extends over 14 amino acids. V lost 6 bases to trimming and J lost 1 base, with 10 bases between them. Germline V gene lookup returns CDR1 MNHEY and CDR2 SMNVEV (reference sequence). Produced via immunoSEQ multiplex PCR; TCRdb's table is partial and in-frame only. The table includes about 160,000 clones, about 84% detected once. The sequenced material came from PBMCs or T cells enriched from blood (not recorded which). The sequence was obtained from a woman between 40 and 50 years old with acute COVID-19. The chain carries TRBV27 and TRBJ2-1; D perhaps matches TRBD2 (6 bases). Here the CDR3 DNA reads TGTGCCAGCAGCTCGGGACTGTCCTACAATGAGCAGTTCTTC. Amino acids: CASSSGLSYNEQFF.